Here is one T cell receptor (beta chain) with its context. Its specificity is not known. V lost 6 bases and J 2 bases, leaving 14 bases between the germline ends. The CDR3 length is 15 residues. Germline V gene sequence: CDR1 MNHEY, CDR2 SVGAGI. The donors (healthy individuals) were bone marrow donors. This PCR relied on a set of 60 Vbeta primers and 13 Jbeta primers. As originally analysed: Later, 80 million or so unique TCR beta chains were counted in an analysis, and around 11 million of them were shared. The data were produced by immunoSEQ multiplex PCR, yet TCRdb's version contains in-frame clones alone and is incomplete. V, J and clone size were drawn from that table, and D and trimming were deduced from the DNA. The table has about 150,000 clones, about three quarters seen once. The sample is drawn from a study of cytomegalovirus exposure and HLA in healthy donors. Study observations and caveats: In an earlier analysis, most TCR beta V segments were productive about 87% or about 30% of the time.

The V and J genes are TRBV6-5 and TRBJ1-5; maybe TRBD1 (5 bases). The sample was PBMCs. The TCR comes from a woman aged 40 to 49 in good health and CMV-seronegative. CDR3 DNA: TGTGCCAGCAGCGACGTAGGGGTGGGCAATCAGCCCCAGCATTTT. It encodes CASSDVGVGNQPQHF.